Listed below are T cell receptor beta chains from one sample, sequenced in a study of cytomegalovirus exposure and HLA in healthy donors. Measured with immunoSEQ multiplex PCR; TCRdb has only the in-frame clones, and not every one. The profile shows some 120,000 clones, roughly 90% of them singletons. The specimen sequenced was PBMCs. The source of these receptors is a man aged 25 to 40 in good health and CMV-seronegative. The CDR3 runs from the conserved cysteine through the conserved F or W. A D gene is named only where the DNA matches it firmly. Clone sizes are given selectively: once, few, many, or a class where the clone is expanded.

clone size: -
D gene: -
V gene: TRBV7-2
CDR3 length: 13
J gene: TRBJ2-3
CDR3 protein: CASSPQTPDTQYF
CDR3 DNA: TGTGCCAGCAGCCCGCAGACACCAGATACGCAGTATTTT

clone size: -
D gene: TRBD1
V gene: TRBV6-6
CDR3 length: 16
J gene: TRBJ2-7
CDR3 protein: CASRRMDRQGSYEQYF
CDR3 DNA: TGTGCCAGCAGACGGATGGACCGACAGGGTTCCTACGAGCAGTACTTC

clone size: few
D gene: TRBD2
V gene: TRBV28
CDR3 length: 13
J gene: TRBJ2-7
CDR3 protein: CASSSGGPLGQYF
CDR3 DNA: TGTGCCTCCTCTTCGGGGGGGCCCCTAGGGCAGTACTTC

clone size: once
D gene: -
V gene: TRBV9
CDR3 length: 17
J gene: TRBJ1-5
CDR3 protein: CASSVGLWGLDNQPQHF
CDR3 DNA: TGTGCCAGCAGCGTAGGGTTGTGGGGGCTCGACAATCAGCCCCAGCATTTT

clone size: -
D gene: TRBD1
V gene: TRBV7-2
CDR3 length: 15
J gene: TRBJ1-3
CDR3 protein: CASSLRGQGRNTIYF
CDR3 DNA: TGTGCCAGCAGCTTAAGGGGACAGGGTCGGAACACCATATATTTT

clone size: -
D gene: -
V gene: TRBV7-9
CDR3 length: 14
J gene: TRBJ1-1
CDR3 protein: CASSRLQTNTEAFF
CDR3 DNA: TGTGCCAGCAGCCGCCTACAGACGAACACTGAAGCTTTCTTT

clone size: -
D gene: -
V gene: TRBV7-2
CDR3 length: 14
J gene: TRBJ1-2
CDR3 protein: CASNEGGGTYGYTF
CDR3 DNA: TGTGCCAGCAACGAAGGCGGGGGAACCTATGGCTACACCTTC

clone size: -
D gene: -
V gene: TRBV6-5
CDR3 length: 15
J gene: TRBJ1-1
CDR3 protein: CASSYDQGGLTEAFF
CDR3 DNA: TGTGCCAGCAGTTACGATCAGGGTGGGTTAACTGAAGCTTTCTTT

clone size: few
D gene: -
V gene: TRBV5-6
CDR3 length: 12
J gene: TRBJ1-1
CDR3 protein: CASSFGRTEAFF
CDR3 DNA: TGTGCCAGCAGCTTTGGGAGGACTGAAGCTTTCTTT

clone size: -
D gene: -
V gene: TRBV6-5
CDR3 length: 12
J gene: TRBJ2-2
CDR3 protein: CASRSRAGELFF
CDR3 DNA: TGTGCCAGCAGGTCTCGGGCCGGGGAGCTGTTTTTT

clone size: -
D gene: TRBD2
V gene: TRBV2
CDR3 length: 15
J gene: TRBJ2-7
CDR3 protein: CASRATSGETYEQYF
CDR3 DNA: TGTGCCAGCAGGGCTACTAGCGGGGAGACCTACGAGCAGTACTTC

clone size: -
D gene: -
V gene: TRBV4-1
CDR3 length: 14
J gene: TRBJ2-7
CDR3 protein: CASSQGGISYEQYF
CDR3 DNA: TGCGCCAGCAGCCAAGGCGGGATCTCCTACGAGCAGTACTTC

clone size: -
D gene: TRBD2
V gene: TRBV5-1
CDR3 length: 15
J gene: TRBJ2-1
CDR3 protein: CASSTGLADYNEQFF
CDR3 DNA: TGCGCCAGCAGCACCGGACTAGCAGACTACAATGAGCAGTTCTTC

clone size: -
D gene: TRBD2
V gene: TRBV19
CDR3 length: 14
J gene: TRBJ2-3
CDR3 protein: CASRAGGPTDTQYF
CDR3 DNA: TGTGCCAGTAGAGCGGGAGGGCCAACAGATACGCAGTATTTT

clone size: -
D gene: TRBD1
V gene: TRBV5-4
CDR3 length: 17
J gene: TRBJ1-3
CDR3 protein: CASSPPPGTDSGNTIYF
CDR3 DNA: TGTGCCAGCAGCCCTCCGCCCGGGACAGACTCTGGAAACACCATATATTTT

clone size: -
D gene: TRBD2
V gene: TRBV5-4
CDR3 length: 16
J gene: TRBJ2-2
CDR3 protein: CASSSLAGANTGELFF
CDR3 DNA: TGTGCCAGCAGCTCGTTAGCGGGAGCGAACACCGGGGAGCTGTTTTTT

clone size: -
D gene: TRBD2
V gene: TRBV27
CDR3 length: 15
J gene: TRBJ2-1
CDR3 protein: CASSLLGGINNEQFF
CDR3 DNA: TGTGCCAGCAGTTTATTGGGGGGGATCAACAATGAGCAGTTCTTC

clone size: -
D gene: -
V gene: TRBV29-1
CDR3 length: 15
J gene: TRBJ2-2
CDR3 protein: CSVEIGEANTGELFF
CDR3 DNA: TGCAGCGTTGAGATCGGGGAGGCGAACACCGGGGAGCTGTTTTTT

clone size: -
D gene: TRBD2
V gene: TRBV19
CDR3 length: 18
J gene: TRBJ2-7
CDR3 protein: CASSTQGTSGTPLYEQYF
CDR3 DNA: TGTGCCAGTAGTACCCAAGGGACTAGCGGGACACCACTCTACGAGCAGTACTTC

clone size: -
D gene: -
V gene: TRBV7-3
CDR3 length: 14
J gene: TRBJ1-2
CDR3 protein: CASSLTPGNYGYTF
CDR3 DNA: TGTGCCAGCAGCTTAACGCCGGGTAACTATGGCTACACCTTC

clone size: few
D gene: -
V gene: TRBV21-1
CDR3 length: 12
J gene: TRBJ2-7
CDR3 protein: CASSKEGVVQYF
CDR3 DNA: TGTGCCAGCAGCAAAGAGGGGGTAGTGCAGTACTTC

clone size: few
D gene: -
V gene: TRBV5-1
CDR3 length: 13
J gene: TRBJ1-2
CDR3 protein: CASSLDSDYGYTF
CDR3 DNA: TGCGCCAGCAGCCTCGACAGTGACTATGGCTACACCTTC

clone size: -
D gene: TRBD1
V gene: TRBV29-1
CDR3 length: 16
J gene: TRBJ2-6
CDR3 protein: CSVEGQGFSGANVLTF
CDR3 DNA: TGCAGCGTTGAAGGACAGGGTTTTTCCGGGGCCAACGTCCTGACTTTC

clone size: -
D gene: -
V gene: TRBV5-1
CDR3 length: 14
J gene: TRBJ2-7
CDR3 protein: CASRLEGQPYEQYF
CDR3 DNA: TGCGCCAGCAGGTTGGAGGGACAACCCTACGAGCAGTACTTC

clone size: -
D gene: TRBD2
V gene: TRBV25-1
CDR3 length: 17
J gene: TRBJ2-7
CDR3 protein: CASSEGEAGGSGYEQYF
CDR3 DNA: TGTGCCAGCAGTGAAGGAGAAGCGGGAGGCTCGGGCTACGAGCAGTACTTC

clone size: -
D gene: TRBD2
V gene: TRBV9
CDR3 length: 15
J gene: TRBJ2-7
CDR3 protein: CASSVAPAGVSEQYF
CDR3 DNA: TGTGCCAGCAGCGTAGCACCAGCGGGAGTCTCCGAGCAGTACTTC

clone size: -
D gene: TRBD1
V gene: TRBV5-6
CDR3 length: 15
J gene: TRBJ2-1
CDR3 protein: CASSLGQGAYNEQFF
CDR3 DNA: TGTGCCAGCAGCTTGGGGCAGGGGGCCTACAATGAGCAGTTCTTC

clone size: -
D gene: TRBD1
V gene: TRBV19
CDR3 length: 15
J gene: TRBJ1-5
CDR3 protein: CASSIGQGVGQPQHF
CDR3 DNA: TGTGCCAGTAGTATCGGTCAGGGGGTAGGTCAGCCCCAGCATTTT

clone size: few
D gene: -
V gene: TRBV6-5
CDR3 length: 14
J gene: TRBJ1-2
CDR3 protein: CASTDSRRNYGYTF
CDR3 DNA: TGTGCCAGCACCGACAGTCGAAGAAACTATGGCTACACCTTC

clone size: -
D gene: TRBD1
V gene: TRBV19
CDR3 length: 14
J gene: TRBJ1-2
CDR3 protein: CASTPTGYIYGYTF
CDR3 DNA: TGTGCCAGTACCCCGACAGGGTACATCTATGGCTACACCTTC

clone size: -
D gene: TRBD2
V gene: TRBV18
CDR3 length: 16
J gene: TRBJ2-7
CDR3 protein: CASSPPVVAGVREQYF
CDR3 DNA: TGTGCCAGCTCACCACCCGTCGTCGCGGGAGTCCGGGAGCAGTACTTC

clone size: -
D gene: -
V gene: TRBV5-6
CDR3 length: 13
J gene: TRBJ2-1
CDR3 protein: CASSQGLYNEQFF
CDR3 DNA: TGTGCCAGCAGCCAGGGACTCTACAATGAGCAGTTCTTC

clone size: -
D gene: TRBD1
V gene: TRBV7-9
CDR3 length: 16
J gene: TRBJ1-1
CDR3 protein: CASSLGGTGLNTEAFF
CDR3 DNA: TGTGCCAGCAGCTTAGGAGGGACAGGGCTGAACACTGAAGCTTTCTTT

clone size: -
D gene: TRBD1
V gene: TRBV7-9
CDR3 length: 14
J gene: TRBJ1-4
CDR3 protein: CASSLVGTDEKLFF
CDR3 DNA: TGTGCCAGCAGCTTAGTGGGGACAGATGAAAAACTGTTTTTT

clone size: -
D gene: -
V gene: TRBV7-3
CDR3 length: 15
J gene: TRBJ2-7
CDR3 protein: CASSLQQGPIYEQYF
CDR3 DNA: TGTGCCAGCAGCTTACAACAGGGCCCCATCTACGAGCAGTACTTC

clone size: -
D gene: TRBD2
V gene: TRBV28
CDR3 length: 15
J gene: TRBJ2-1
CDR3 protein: CASSSAGGSYNEQFF
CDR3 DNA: TGTGCCAGCAGCTCAGCGGGAGGGTCCTACAATGAGCAGTTCTTC

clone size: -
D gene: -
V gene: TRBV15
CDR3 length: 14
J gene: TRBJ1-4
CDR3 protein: CATSSAEGREKLFF
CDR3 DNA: TGTGCCACCAGCAGTGCCGAGGGAAGGGAAAAACTGTTTTTT